This T cell receptor beta chain was identified in a study of T cells after yellow fever vaccination. Via MiXCR, TCRdb re-called the 5' RACE reads, giving one row per CDR3 protein. The sample shows a few hundred thousand distinct CDR3 sequences, 6.8% of them seen only once. The CDR3 spans 16 residues. CDR1 is SGDLS and CDR2 is YYNGEE in the germline V gene. V lost 0 bases, J lost 0 bases, and 11 bases lay in between. The sequences come from PBMCs, collected about 41 days after the first yellow fever vaccination. The V and J genes are TRBV9 and TRBJ2-3; the D is unclear. The origin of this receptor is a young man who received the YFV17D yellow fever vaccine. The CDR3 bases are TGTGCCAGCAGCGTAGCCGCCGGGTCTAGCACAGATACGCAGTATTTT. It codes for CASSVAAGSSTDTQYF. Together with reference TRBV9 and TRBJ2-3, the CDR3 gives the full variable domain: DSGVTQTPKHLITATGQRVTLRCSPRSGDLSVYWYQQSLDQGLQFLIQYYNGEERAKGNILERFSAQQFPDLHSELNLSSLELGDSALYFCASSVAAGSSTDTQYFGPGTRLTVL.